Described below is a single TCR beta chain sequence and its context. Antigen unknown. The ends were cut back, 1 base at V and 3 bases at J, with 10 bases in the middle. The CDR3 covers 15 residues. Germline V gene data show CDR1 as SGHAT and CDR2 as FQNNGV. These data come from a study of CD8 T cells in ankylosing spondylitis. Study findings and constraints: A motif of under 10 highly homologous TCR beta variants was seen as apparently characteristic of ankylosing spondylitis blood. Within peripheral blood, clones linked to disease were CD8+ and relatively rare.

TCRdb reanalysed the 5' RACE reads using MiXCR and keeps one entry per CDR3 protein. Seen here are fewer than 450,000 distinct CDR3 sequences, roughly 18% observed once, and the top ten hold 1%. This clonotype was sampled from a male donor with ankylosing spondylitis. The specimen sequenced was blood, either unsorted or a sorted T cell fraction (not recorded which). This rearrangement joins TRBV11-2 to TRBJ2-1, with a tentative D call TRBD1 (5 bases). The CDR3 reads CASSLGGPFYNEQFF. In DNA form, the CDR3 reads TGTGCCAGCAGCTTAGGGGGCCCATTCTACAATGAGCAGTTCTTC.